The 14 T cell receptor beta chains below all came from one sample that was sequenced in a study of neurological immune-mediated disorders. TCRdb reanalysed the 5' RACE reads using MiXCR and keeps one entry per CDR3 protein. Of tens of thousands of distinct CDR3 sequences listed, approximately 11% were seen once; the top ten hold more than 1.5%. The time point was: longitudinal time-point 1 (baseline). Sequencing was carried out using PBMCs. The receptors were gathered from a middle-aged woman in good health.

This clonotype was counted at least ten times. The chain uses TRBV14 and TRBJ1-1; D is unresolved. The V gene's germline CDR1 is SGHDN and CDR2 FVKESK. The CDR3 has 14 amino acids. The ends were cut back, 2 bases at V and 2 bases at J, with 9 bases in the middle. The CDR3 DNA reads as TGTGCCAGCAGCCAATCGGCCAGAAACACTGAAGCTTTCTTT. It yields the protein CASSQSARNTEAFF.

This clonotype occurred many times. The rearrangement uses TRBV5-1 and TRBJ2-7; 12 positions match TRBD2. Trimming took 0 bases from V and 3 from J; bases not matched to a gene: 1. The V gene's germline CDR1 is SGHRS and CDR2 YFSETQ. The CDR3 length is 15 residues. CDR3 sequence (DNA): TGCGCCAGCAGCTTGGGGACTAGCGGGATCTACGAGCAGTACTTC. Translation: CASSLGTSGIYEQYF.

Remarks on this clonotype: The junction shows a germline mismatch at one end, possibly a read error. V usage is TRBV7-2 and J usage is TRBJ2-5; D perhaps matches TRBD2 (6 bases). CDR3 length equals 15 residues. Germline V gene sequence: CDR1 SGHTA, CDR2 FQGNSA. CDR3 in amino acids: CASSLVWGGGETQQF. The CDR3 DNA reads TGTGCCAGCAGCTTAGTATGGGGAGGAGGAGAGACCCAGCAGTTC.

This clonotype was counted between two and nine times. The conserved phenylalanine or tryptophan normally closing the CDR3 is absent here, so this likely arose from a read error. The V gene is TRBV12-3 or TRBV12-4, the J gene TRBJ2-5; the D is unclear. The CDR3 has 11 residues. Trimming left V 3 bases short and J 6 bases short, with 5 bases between. CDR3 bases: TGTGCCAGCAGTTTCAAGCAGACCCAGTACCTA. As protein: CASSFKQTQYL.

This clonotype was found a few times. The chain recombines TRBV10-3 with TRBJ2-6; 10 nucleotides match TRBD1. The V gene's germline CDR1 is ENHRY and CDR2 SYGVKD. The CDR3 runs to 18 residues. Unmatched junction bases numbered 12, after V lost 7 bases and J lost 3 bases. The CDR3 here is CAINNPGQGCCGANVLTF. Written as DNA, the CDR3 is TGTGCCATCAATAACCCGGGACAGGGGTGTTGTGGGGCCAACGTCCTGACTTTC.

This clonotype appeared many times. The rearrangement links TRBV9 to TRBJ2-7, with TRBD1 matching over 7 bases. The CDR3 totals 17 residues. V gave up 0 bases and J gave up 2 bases; unmatched junction bases: 11. The V gene's germline CDR1 is SGDLS and CDR2 YYNGEE. CDR3 sequence reads: CASSVDIGAGGTYEQYF. Written as DNA, the CDR3 is TGTGCCAGCAGCGTAGATATCGGGGCAGGGGGTACCTACGAGCAGTACTTC. Combining the CDR3 with reference TRBV9 and TRBJ2-7 gives the whole variable domain DSGVTQTPKHLITATGQRVTLRCSPRSGDLSVYWYQQSLDQGLQFLIQYYNGEERAKGNILERFSAQQFPDLHSELNLSSLELGDSALYFCASSVDIGAGGTYEQYFGPGTRLTVT.

At least ten counts were recorded for this clonotype. The J gene is TRBJ2-2, the V gene TRBV5-1, with 7 positions matching TRBD1. The germline V gene encodes CDR1 SGHRS and CDR2 YFSETQ. This CDR3 is built from 17 residues. The J segment lost 2 bases and the V segment lost 5 bases, leaving 12 bases of the junction unmatched. In DNA, the CDR3 is TGCGCCAGCAGAGCAGCCGGGACAGAAACAAACACCGGGGAGCTGTTTTTT. Its protein is CASRAAGTETNTGELFF.

This clonotype was found many times. J is TRBJ2-3 and V is TRBV15; the D gene is possibly TRBD2 (5 bases). Germline-derived CDR1 and CDR2 are LNHNV and YYDKDF (reference sequence). Trimming pared 1 base from V and 2 bases from J, leaving 10 bases between. This CDR3 is built from 15 residues. In DNA form, the CDR3 reads TGTGCCACCAGCAGAGGGGCTAGCCCCACAGATACGCAGTATTTT. It codes for CATSRGASPTDTQYF.

This clonotype was observed at least ten times. The J gene is TRBJ1-2, the V gene TRBV10-3; no clear D gene. V lost 5 bases, J lost 0 bases, and 7 bases lay in between. Germline V gives CDR1 ENHRY, CDR2 SYGVKD. The CDR3 runs 13 residues. CDR3 in amino acids: CAISPAANYGYTF. CDR3 DNA sequence: TGTGCCATCAGTCCGGCGGCTAACTATGGCTACACCTTC.

This clonotype was detected ten times or more. J is TRBJ2-3 and V is TRBV6-1; D gene ambiguous. CDR1 is MNHNS and CDR2 is SASEGT in the germline V gene. Trimming cost V 6 bases and J 4 bases, with 11 bases left between them. The CDR3 contains 13 residues. This chain's CDR3 is CASSRSRSDTQYF. CDR3 DNA: TGTGCCAGCAGCCGCAGTCGCTCAGATACGCAGTATTTT.

This clonotype was detected ten times or more. This sequence joins TRBV20-1 and TRBJ1-5; TRBD1 agrees at 9 bases. This CDR3 contains 15 residues. The V gene end was trimmed by 4 bases and the J gene end by 0 bases; junction bases not matched to a gene: 4. Germline loops: CDR1 DFQATT, CDR2 SNEGSKA (reference sequence). The CDR3 spells CSATTGGYSNQPQHF. Here the CDR3 DNA reads TGCAGTGCTACCACAGGGGGCTATAGCAATCAGCCCCAGCATTTT.

This clonotype came up many times. V gene TRBV11-2 combines with J gene TRBJ2-3; tentatively, D is TRBD2 (5 bases). Trimming shortened V by 5 bases and J by 0 bases, and 18 bases separated the two germline ends. The germline gives CDR1 SGHAT, CDR2 FQNNGV. The CDR3 has 17 amino acids. In DNA form, the CDR3 reads TGTGCCAGCAGCCCCTACCCCCGGGGAACTAGCACAGATACGCAGTATTTT. Translating gives CASSPYPRGTSTDTQYF.

Ten or more counts support this clonotype. The chain is built from TRBV3-1 and TRBJ1-1; 9 positions match TRBD1. Trimming cost V 5 bases and J 1 base; bases outside gene matches: 5. The CDR3 has 15 residues. Per the germline V gene, CDR1 is LGHDT and CDR2 is YNNKEL (reference sequence). The CDR3 region has the DNA TGTGCCAGCAGCTACAGGGGGCTCGGGAACACTGAAGCTTTCTTT. It specifies CASSYRGLGNTEAFF.

This clonotype is a singleton in its sample. This chain joins TRBV19 and TRBJ2-2; D is uncertain. The CDR3 is 13 amino acids. Germline lookup yields CDR1 LNHDA and CDR2 SQIVND (reference sequence). V was shortened by 3 bases and J by 6 bases, with 8 bases between the two germline ends. CDR3 protein: CASSIGLPGELFF. The DNA for the CDR3 is TGTGCCAGTAGTATTGGGTTACCCGGGGAGCTGTTTTTT.